This T cell receptor (beta chain) derives from a study of T cell responses to AZD1222 COVID-19 vaccine. Overall study: Doses given second, at about 4 or about 12 weeks, were pooled.

Whole-study results and caveats: Among AZD1222 vaccinees, only six or seven were seropositive at baseline. Nearly half of unique spike-specific TCRs reportedly avoided B.1.351 and B.1.1.7 mutated regions.

The method was immunoSEQ multiplex PCR; TCRdb's version includes in-frame clones alone and lacks a portion of them. The table records 150,000 or so clones, about nine tenths of them present only once. With regard to this clone: What it recognizes is unknown.

The CDR3 loop spans 15 amino acids. Germline V lookup: CDR1 MGHRA, CDR2 YSYEKL. V lost 0 bases, J lost 4 bases, and 12 bases lay in between. V usage is TRBV4-1 and J usage is TRBJ1-1; D uncertain. The starting material was peripheral blood, obtained on day 0 of AZD1222 vaccination. The receptor was derived from an adult in good health. This CDR3 is CASSQDTGYGTEAFF. The DNA of the CDR3 is TGCGCCAGCAGCCAAGATACGGGGTACGGCACTGAAGCTTTCTTT.